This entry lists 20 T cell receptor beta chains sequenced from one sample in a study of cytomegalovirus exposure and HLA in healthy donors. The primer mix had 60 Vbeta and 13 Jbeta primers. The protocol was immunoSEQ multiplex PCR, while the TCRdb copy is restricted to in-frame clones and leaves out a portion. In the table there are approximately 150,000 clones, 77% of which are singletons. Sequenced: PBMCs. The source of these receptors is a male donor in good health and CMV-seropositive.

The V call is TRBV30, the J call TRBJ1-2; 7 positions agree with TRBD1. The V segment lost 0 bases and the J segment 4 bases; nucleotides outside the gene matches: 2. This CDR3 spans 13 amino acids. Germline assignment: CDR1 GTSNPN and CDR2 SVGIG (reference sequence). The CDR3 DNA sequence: TGTGCCTGGAGTGTACAGGGGATCTATGGCTACACCTTC. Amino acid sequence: CAWSVQGIYGYTF.

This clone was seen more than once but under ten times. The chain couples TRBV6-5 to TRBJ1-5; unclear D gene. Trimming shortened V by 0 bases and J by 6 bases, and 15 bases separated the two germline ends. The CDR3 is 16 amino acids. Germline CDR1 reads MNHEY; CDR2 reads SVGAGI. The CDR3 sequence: CASSYSQPGAGQPQHF. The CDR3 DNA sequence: TGTGCCAGCAGTTACTCGCAGCCTGGTGCGGGTCAGCCCCAGCATTTT.

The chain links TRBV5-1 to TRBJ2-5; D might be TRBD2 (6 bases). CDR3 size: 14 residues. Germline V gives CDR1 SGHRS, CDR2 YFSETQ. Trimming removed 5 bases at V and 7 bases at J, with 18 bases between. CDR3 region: CASSQEGTRGTQYF. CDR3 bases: TGCGCCAGCAGTCAAGAAGGGACTCGGGGGACCCAGTACTTC.

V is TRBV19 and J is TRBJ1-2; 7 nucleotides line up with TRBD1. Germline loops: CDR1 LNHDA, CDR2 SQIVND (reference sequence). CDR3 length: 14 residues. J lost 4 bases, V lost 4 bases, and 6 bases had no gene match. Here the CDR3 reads CASSKVGTAYGYTF. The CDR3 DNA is TGTGCCAGTAGTAAAGTCGGGACAGCCTATGGCTACACCTTC.

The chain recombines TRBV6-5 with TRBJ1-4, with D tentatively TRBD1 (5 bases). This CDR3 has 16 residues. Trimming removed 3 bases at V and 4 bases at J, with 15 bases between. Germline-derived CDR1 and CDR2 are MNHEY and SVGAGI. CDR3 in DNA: TGTGCCAGCAGTTATGGGACGCCGGGACTTAATGAAAAACTGTTTTTT. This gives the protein CASSYGTPGLNEKLFF.

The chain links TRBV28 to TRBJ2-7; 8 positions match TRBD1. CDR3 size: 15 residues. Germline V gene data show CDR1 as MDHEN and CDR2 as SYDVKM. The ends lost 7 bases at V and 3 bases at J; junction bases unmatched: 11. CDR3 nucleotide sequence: TGTGCCAGCAAGGTTGGTGACAGGGGAAACTACGAGCAGTACTTC. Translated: CASKVGDRGNYEQYF.

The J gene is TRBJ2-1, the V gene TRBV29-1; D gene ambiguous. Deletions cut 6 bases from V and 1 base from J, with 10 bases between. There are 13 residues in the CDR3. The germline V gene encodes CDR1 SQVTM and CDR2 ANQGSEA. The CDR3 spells CSVSVISYNEQFF. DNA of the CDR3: TGCAGCGTCTCAGTTATTTCCTACAATGAGCAGTTCTTC.

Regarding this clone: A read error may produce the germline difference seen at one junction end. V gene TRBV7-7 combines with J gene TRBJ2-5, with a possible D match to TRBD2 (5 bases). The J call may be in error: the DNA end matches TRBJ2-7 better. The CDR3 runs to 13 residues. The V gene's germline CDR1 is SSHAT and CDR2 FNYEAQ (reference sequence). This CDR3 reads CASSLEEEYEQYF. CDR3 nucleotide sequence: TGTGCTAGCAGCTTAGAGGAGGAATACGAGCAGTACTTC.

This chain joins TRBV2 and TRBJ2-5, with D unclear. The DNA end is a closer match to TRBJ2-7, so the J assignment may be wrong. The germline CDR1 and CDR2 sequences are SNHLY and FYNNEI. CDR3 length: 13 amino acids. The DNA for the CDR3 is TGTGCCAGCAGTGACAGGAACTCCTACGAGCAGTACTTC. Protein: CASSDRNSYEQYF.

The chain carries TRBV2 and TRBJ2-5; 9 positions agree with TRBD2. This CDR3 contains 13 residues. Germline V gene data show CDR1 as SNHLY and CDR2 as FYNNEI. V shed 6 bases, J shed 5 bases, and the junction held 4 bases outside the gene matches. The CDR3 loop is CASRAGTSETQYF. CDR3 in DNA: TGTGCCAGCAGGGCCGGGACTAGCGAGACCCAGTACTTC. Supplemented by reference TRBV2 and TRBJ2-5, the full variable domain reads EPEVTQTPSHQVTQMGQEVILRCVPISNHLYFYWYRQILGQKVEFLVSFYNNEISEKSEIFDDQFSVERPDGSNFTLKIRSTKLEDSAMYFCASRAGTSETQYFGPGTRLLVL.

CDR3: CASSPTWGQGYNEQFF. CDR3 nucleotide sequence: TGTGCCAGCAGCCCGACTTGGGGACAGGGCTACAATGAGCAGTTCTTC. The chain carries TRBV5-8 and TRBJ2-1; 9 bases agree with TRBD1. Germline V lookup: CDR1 SGHTS, CDR2 YDEGEE. Losses at the gene ends were 4 bases for V and 3 bases for J; bases not matched to a gene: 8. CDR3 length: 16 amino acids.

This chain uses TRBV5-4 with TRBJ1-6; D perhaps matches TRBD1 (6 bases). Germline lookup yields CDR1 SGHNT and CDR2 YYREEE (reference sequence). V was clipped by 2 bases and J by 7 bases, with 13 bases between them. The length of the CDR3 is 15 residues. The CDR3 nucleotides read TGTGCCAGCAGCTTAGGGACACATAAAAATTCACCCCTCCACTTT. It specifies CASSLGTHKNSPLHF.

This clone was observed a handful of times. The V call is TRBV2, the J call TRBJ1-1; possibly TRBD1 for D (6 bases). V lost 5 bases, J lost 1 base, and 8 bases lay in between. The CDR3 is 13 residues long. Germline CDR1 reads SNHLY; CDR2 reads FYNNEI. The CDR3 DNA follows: TGTGCCAGCAGTACACAGGGGAACACTGAAGCTTTCTTT. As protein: CASSTQGNTEAFF.

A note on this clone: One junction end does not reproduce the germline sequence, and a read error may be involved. The CDR3 spells CASSTALTGELFF. CDR3 in DNA: TGTGCTAGCAGCACAGCTCTCACCGGGGAGCTGTTTTTT. The chain recombines TRBV7-7 with TRBJ2-2; D remains ambiguous. This CDR3 has 13 residues. Germline V gene lookup returns CDR1 SSHAT and CDR2 FNYEAQ (reference sequence).

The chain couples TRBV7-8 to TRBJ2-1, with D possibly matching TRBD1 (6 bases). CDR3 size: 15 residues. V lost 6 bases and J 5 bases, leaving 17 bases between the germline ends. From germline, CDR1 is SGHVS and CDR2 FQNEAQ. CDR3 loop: CASRPTGAVHNEQFF. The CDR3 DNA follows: TGTGCCAGCAGACCGACAGGTGCGGTCCACAATGAGCAGTTCTTC.

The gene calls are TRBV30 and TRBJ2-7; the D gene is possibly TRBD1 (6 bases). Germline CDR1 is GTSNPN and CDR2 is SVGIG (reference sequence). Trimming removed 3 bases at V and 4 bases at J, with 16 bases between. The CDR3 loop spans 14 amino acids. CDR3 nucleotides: TGTGCCTGGAGGATACAGGGTGGTTCGTACGAGCAGTACTTC. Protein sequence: CAWRIQGGSYEQYF.

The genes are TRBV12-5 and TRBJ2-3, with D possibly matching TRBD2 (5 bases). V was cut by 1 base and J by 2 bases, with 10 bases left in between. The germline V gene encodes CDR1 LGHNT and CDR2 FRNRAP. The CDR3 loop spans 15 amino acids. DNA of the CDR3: TGTGCTAGTGGTTTGGGTGTGACTATCACAGATACGCAGTATTTT. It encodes CASGLGVTITDTQYF.

For the CDR3, the DNA is TGTGCCAGCAGACCCGACAGGGATTACGGCTACACCTTC. The encoded protein is CASRPDRDYGYTF. J is TRBJ1-2 and V is TRBV6-5, with 7 bases lining up with TRBD1. CDR3 length equals 13 residues. J gave up 8 bases and V 6 bases, and 9 bases lay outside the gene matches. The germline V gene has CDR1 MNHEY and CDR2 SVGAGI.

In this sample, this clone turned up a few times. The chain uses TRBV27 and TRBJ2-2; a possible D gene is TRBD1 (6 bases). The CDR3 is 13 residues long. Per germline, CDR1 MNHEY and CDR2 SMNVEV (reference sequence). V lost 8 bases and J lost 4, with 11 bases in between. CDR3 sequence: CASRTGLTGELFF. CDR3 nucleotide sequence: TGTGCCAGCCGTACAGGGCTCACCGGGGAGCTGTTTTTT.

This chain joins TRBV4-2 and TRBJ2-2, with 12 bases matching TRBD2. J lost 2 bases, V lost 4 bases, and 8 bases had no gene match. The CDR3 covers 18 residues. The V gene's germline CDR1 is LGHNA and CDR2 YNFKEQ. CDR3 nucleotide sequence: TGTGCCAGCAGCCGGCCCACTAGCGGGGGGCTTAACACCGGGGAGCTGTTTTTT. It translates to CASSRPTSGGLNTGELFF.